This passage covers 7 T cell receptor beta chains from one sample sequenced in a study of T cells after yellow fever vaccination. A single record per CDR3 protein comes from TCRdb applying MiXCR to the 5' RACE reads. The repertoire holds 230,000 or so distinct CDR3 sequences, with 5.5% to 8.5% as singletons. Specimen: CD4+ T cells sorted from PBMCs, collected on the day of the yellow fever booster vaccination. The origin of the receptors is a man aged 30 to 39 who received the YFV17D yellow fever vaccine.

Only a few counts were recorded for this clonotype. The chain recombines TRBV6-2 or TRBV6-3 with TRBJ2-1; 7 nucleotides line up with TRBD2. With 5 bases clipped from V and 3 bases from J, the junction kept 10 bases outside the gene matches. CDR3 length: 16 amino acids. Germline lookup yields CDR1 MNHEY and CDR2 SVGEGT. CDR3 region: CASSPVVGLVYNEQFF. CDR3 coding DNA: TGTGCCAGCAGTCCCGTAGTCGGACTAGTCTACAATGAGCAGTTCTTC.

This clonotype occurred many times. The rearrangement links TRBV20-1 to TRBJ2-1; D possibly corresponds to TRBD2 (5 bases). The V gene lost 3 bases and the J gene lost 5 bases, with 11 bases spanning the gap. Looked up from germline, CDR1 is DFQATT and CDR2 is SNEGSKA (reference sequence). This CDR3 is built from 13 residues. This chain's CDR3 is CSASEDFDNEQFF. In nucleotides, the CDR3 is TGCAGTGCTAGCGAGGACTTCGACAATGAGCAGTTCTTC.

In its sample, this clonotype was seen many times. The junction departs from germline at one end; a sequencing error may be responsible. The rearrangement joins TRBV10-3 to TRBJ2-3; 7 bases fit TRBD1. This CDR3 has 12 residues. CDR1 is ENHRY, CDR2 SYGVKD, per germline. Here the CDR3 DNA reads TGTGCCATCAGTGAGGTGGGGGACAGATCGGATTTT. The encoded protein is CAISEVGDRSDF.

In this sample, this clonotype turned up a few times. The chain has TRBV10-3 and TRBJ2-1; unclear D gene. Germline V CDR1 and CDR2: ENHRY, SYGVKD. There are 13 residues in the CDR3. The ends were cut back, 7 bases at V and 3 bases at J, with 10 bases in the middle. CDR3 sequence reads: CAIKSGDYNEQFF. In DNA, the CDR3 is TGTGCCATCAAGTCCGGCGACTACAATGAGCAGTTCTTC.

This clonotype has a count of ten or more. The V gene is TRBV20-1, the J gene TRBJ2-5; D call uncertain. Trimming left V 2 bases short and J 7 bases short, with 14 bases between. This CDR3 contains 13 residues. Germline V lookup: CDR1 DFQATT, CDR2 SNEGSKA (reference sequence). The CDR3 DNA sequence: TGCAGTGCTAGACCTGACTCTTTTGGGACCCAGTACTTC. It translates to CSARPDSFGTQYF.

This clonotype turned up a few times. The V call is TRBV18, the J call TRBJ2-7; 7 bases are a match to TRBD2. V shed 3 bases, J shed 5 bases, and the junction held 4 bases outside the gene matches. Per the germline V gene, CDR1 is KGHSH and CDR2 is LQKENI. This CDR3 region has 13 residues. CDR3 amino acids: CASSPGGSNEQYF. CDR3 sequence (DNA): TGTGCCAGCTCACCCGGCGGGAGTAACGAGCAGTACTTC.

This clonotype was counted many times. The gene calls are TRBV18 and TRBJ1-1, with D uncertain. The germline V and J ends were trimmed by 4 bases and 3 bases, with 9 bases remaining between them. The CDR3 has 13 amino acids. From germline, CDR1 is KGHSH and CDR2 LQKENI. The CDR3 bases are TGTGCCAGCTCACTAAATGGGTACACTGAAGCTTTCTTT. It codes for CASSLNGYTEAFF.